Reported below is one TCR beta chain. The data were obtained in a study of OX40 agonist ivuxolimab in advanced cancers. Background on the study: Patients received the agonistic anti-OX40 (CD134) antibody ivuxolimab.

Measured with immunoSEQ multiplex PCR; TCRdb has only the in-frame clones, and not every one. The sample shows about 71,000 clones, 94% of them seen only once. CDR1 and CDR2 (germline): MDHEN, SYDVKM. V shed 5 bases and J 2 bases; nucleotides not matched to a gene: 7. This CDR3 is 16 amino acids long. This clonotype was obtained from an adult with an advanced solid tumor such as melanoma, head and neck, liver or kidney cancer. The V and J genes are TRBV28 and TRBJ1-4, with 8 bases fitting TRBD1. This specimen consisted of CD4+ or CD8+ T cells sorted from blood, obtained in a trial of the OX40 agonist ivuxolimab. This chain's CDR3 is CASSQLNRGTNEKLFF. CDR3 nucleotide sequence: TGTGCCAGCAGTCAACTTAACAGGGGGACTAATGAAAAACTGTTTTTT. Based on the CDR3 plus reference TRBV28 and TRBJ1-4, the full variable domain is DVKVTQSSRYLVKRTGEKVFLECVQDMDHENMFWYRQDPGLGLRLIYFSYDVKMKEKGDIPEGYSVSREKKERFSLILESASTNQTSMYLCASSQLNRGTNEKLFFGSGTQLSVL.